The T cell receptor (beta chain) under discussion was sequenced for a study of blood T cells in healthy people across ages. Study summary: When template switching was applied, about one barcoded beta molecule was captured per two T cells. General study points: Roughly linear age-related decline in beta diversity appeared, significant by age approximately 40.

On this clonotype: Its antigen is not identified.

The germline CDR1 and CDR2 sequences are DFQATT and SNEGSKA (reference sequence). V shed 5 bases and J shed 1 base, with 9 bases lying between them. This CDR3 is 14 amino acids long. Next came a second PCR, run for about 6 to 11 cycles, which used a sample-barcoded 5' primer along with a J-beta primer mix. Per sample, CDR3-containing paired-end reads numbered at least 2.5 million. TCRdb called the 5' RACE reads again in MiXCR, with one record for every CDR3 protein. In the table there are hundreds of thousands of distinct CDR3 sequences, roughly 60% of which are singletons. This chain links TRBV20-1 with TRBJ2-6; D is ambiguous. Sequenced input: blood. This TCR was recovered from a man aged 25 to 40 in good health. CDR3 nucleotides: TGCAGTGCTTGGGAACCATCTGGGGCCAACGTCCTGACTTTC. Residues: CSAWEPSGANVLTF.